This T cell receptor (beta chain) was recovered during a study of radiation and T cells in renal cell carcinoma. Study results and limitations: Dominant CDR3 motifs occupied more repertoire in irradiated than control tumors. Intratumoral heterogeneity was not captured in these roughly 0.96 g regions.

This table comes from immunoSEQ multiplex PCR, and its TCRdb copy is limited to in-frame clones, with some not included. The repertoire holds under 20,000 clones, with around two thirds as singletons. A note on this clone: Its antigen is unidentified.

This CDR3 contains 15 residues. Germline CDR1 reads SGHRS; CDR2 reads YFSETQ. The V segment lost 3 bases and the J segment 6 bases; nucleotides outside the gene matches: 8. The treatment was: 15 Gy SBRT to primary tumor, nephrectomy 4 weeks later. The gene calls are TRBV5-1 and TRBJ1-2; 10 bases are a match to TRBD1. This sequence was found in a woman aged 70 to 79 with renal cell carcinoma. The sequenced sample was tumor tissue, obtained from a patient whose treatment included radiotherapy and nephrectomy. The CDR3 DNA reads as TGCGCCAGCAGCTCGTCCGGGACAGGGGTTGATGGCTACACCTTC. It specifies CASSSSGTGVDGYTF.